The 21 T cell receptor beta chains presented below share a single source sample, sequenced in a study of PD-1 blockade in classical Hodgkin lymphoma. Relapse after autologous stem cell transplantation occurred in every patient, and brentuximab vedotin exposure varied. The CD4+ T cells used were purified from thawed PBMCs through magnetic negative selection. Some clones are missing from TCRdb's copy, which holds only in-frame ones; the method was immunoSEQ multiplex PCR. The sample carries approximately 25,000 clones, around 84% recorded once. Sequenced material: CD4+ T cells from blood, taken at baseline. The receptors shown here come from a human donor with classical Hodgkin lymphoma.

The count of this clone is one. J is TRBJ2-2 and V is TRBV28; 10 bases are a match to TRBD2. Trimming removed 4 bases from V and 6 bases from J; junction bases left unmatched: 20. Looked up from germline, CDR1 is MDHEN and CDR2 is SYDVKM. There are 20 residues in the CDR3. The DNA for the CDR3 is TGTGCCAGCAGTTGTTCCTTCGCTACTAGCGGGGCCAGGGGGTCCGGGGAGCTGTTTTTT. Its protein product is CASSCSFATSGARGSGELFF.

This clone was detected a few times. The gene calls are TRBV10-2 and TRBJ1-6; D is possibly TRBD1 (6 bases). The ends were cut back, 10 bases at V and 9 bases at J, with 19 bases in the middle. CDR1 and CDR2 from the germline V gene are WSHSY and SAAADI. The CDR3 loop spans 14 amino acids. The CDR3 DNA reads as TGCGCCAACCCACAGGGCTCGTGCGGTTCACCCCTCCACTTT. It codes for CANPQGSCGSPLHF.

The chain combines TRBV11-3 with TRBJ1-1; TRBD1 might be the D (6 bases). From germline, CDR1 is SGHNT and CDR2 YENEEA. Trimming took off 3 bases at V and 4 bases at J, with 15 bases between the two ends. The CDR3 is made up of 15 amino acids. DNA of the CDR3: TGTGCCAGCAGCTTCTGGACAGTTGGCCCCACTGAAGCTTTCTTT. Protein sequence: CASSFWTVGPTEAFF.

The chain employs TRBV7-9 and TRBJ1-2, with TRBD1 matching 7 bases. This CDR3 contains 15 residues. V was clipped by 3 bases and J by 8 bases; unmatched bases: 12. Germline V gene sequence: CDR1 SEHNR, CDR2 FQNEAQ (reference sequence). The DNA of the CDR3 is TGTGCCAGCAGCTTCGGGCAGGGGGGAACCAGCGGCTACACCTTC. Translating it yields CASSFGQGGTSGYTF.

The genes are TRBV18 and TRBJ1-1, with a tentative D call TRBD1 (6 bases). Per the germline V gene, CDR1 is KGHSH and CDR2 is LQKENI. The CDR3 is made up of 17 amino acids. Trimming removed 4 bases at V and 0 bases at J, with 18 bases between. The CDR3 nucleotides are TGTGCCAGCTCACTAAGACAGGCGAGGGACATGAACACTGAAGCTTTCTTT. Its protein is CASSLRQARDMNTEAFF.

V and J are TRBV7-8 and TRBJ2-7, with D hard to call. CDR1 SGHVS and CDR2 FQNEAQ come from the germline V gene. The CDR3 spans 13 residues. V lost 1 base, J lost 6 bases, and 10 bases lay in between. The chain's CDR3 is CASSLEWVREQYF. CDR3 sequence (DNA): TGTGCCAGCAGCTTAGAGTGGGTCCGCGAGCAGTACTTC.

The chain joins TRBV7-2 to TRBJ1-6; 10 bases fit TRBD1. The CDR3 is made up of 15 amino acids. Germline V gives CDR1 SGHTA, CDR2 FQGNSA. J gave up 8 bases and V 4 bases, and 5 bases lay outside the gene matches. The CDR3 sequence is CASSSGQGLYSPLHF. The DNA for the CDR3 is TGTGCCAGCAGCTCGGGACAGGGGTTGTATTCACCCCTCCACTTT.

The chain couples TRBV7-8 to TRBJ2-5, with D perhaps being TRBD1 or TRBD2 (5 bases each). Germline loops: CDR1 SGHVS, CDR2 FQNEAQ. The CDR3 consists of 18 residues. V shed 0 bases and J shed 0 bases, with 17 bases lying between them. The CDR3 sequence is CASSLARRPGPYQETQYF. In DNA, the CDR3 is TGTGCCAGCAGCTTAGCTAGGAGGCCAGGGCCCTACCAAGAGACCCAGTACTTC.

The chain has TRBV5-1 and TRBJ1-1; 8 bases fit TRBD1. The CDR3 loop spans 15 amino acids. The ends lost 0 bases at V and 1 base at J; junction bases unmatched: 2. From germline, CDR1 is SGHRS and CDR2 YFSETQ. This CDR3 is CASSLVQGANTEAFF. CDR3 in DNA: TGCGCCAGCAGCTTGGTTCAGGGGGCGAACACTGAAGCTTTCTTT.

V is TRBV7-8 and J is TRBJ2-2; D is perhaps TRBD2 (5 bases). The CDR3 is 14 amino acids. In germline, CDR1 is SGHVS, CDR2 FQNEAQ. V lost 4 bases and J lost 5, with 11 bases in between. The CDR3 DNA reads TGTGCCAGCAGCTCCTTACTAGAGACCGGGGAGCTGTTTTTT. It codes for CASSSLLETGELFF.

This rearrangement joins TRBV13 to TRBJ2-5; TRBD2 matches at 9 bases. V trimming: 7 bases; J trimming: 7 bases; junction bases outside the gene matches: 10. This CDR3 region has 14 residues. Germline CDR1 is PRHDT and CDR2 is FYEKMQ (reference sequence). CDR3 DNA sequence: TGTGCCAGCACCCCTCGCGGGGGGGTGGGGACCCAGTACTTC. Its translation: CASTPRGGVGTQYF.

V and J are TRBV7-2 and TRBJ1-5; no firm D call. The CDR3 contains 17 residues. V lost 4 bases to trimming and J lost 2 bases, with 18 bases between them. Per the germline V gene, CDR1 is SGHTA and CDR2 is FQGNSA. The chain's CDR3 is CASSSPAVVSGNQPQHF. For the CDR3, the DNA is TGTGCCAGCAGCTCGCCCGCCGTGGTCTCGGGCAATCAGCCCCAGCATTTT.

The chain is built from TRBV5-1 and TRBJ1-2; no firm D call. The germline V gene has CDR1 SGHRS and CDR2 YFSETQ. This CDR3 is built from 13 residues. The V end lost 1 base, the J end lost 4 bases, and 8 bases lay between the germline ends. CDR3 nucleotides: TGCGCCAGCAGCTTGCAGGTGCCCTATGGCTACACCTTC. Its translation is CASSLQVPYGYTF.

CDR3 loop: CASSGQGREQYF. CDR3 nucleotides: TGTGCCAGCAGTGGACAGGGGCGCGAGCAGTACTTC. This chain uses TRBV6-1 with TRBJ2-7, with 8 bases fitting TRBD1. CDR3 length equals 12 residues. Germline CDR1 is MNHNS and CDR2 is SASEGT. With V trimmed by 4 bases and J by 6 bases, 2 bases remained unmatched.

The CDR3 DNA reads TGTGCCAGTAGCTGGGCGGGGGACCACTCTGGAAACACCATATATTTT. Amino acids: CASSWAGDHSGNTIYF. The rearrangement uses TRBV19 and TRBJ1-3; a weak D match, TRBD1 (5 bases). The germline gives CDR1 LNHDA, CDR2 SQIVND (reference sequence). The CDR3 sequence is 16 residues long. V shed 6 bases and J shed 0 bases, with 15 bases lying between them.

This rearrangement joins TRBV18 to TRBJ2-7; D not certain. Germline V CDR1 and CDR2: KGHSH, LQKENI. The CDR3 runs 13 residues. The ends were cut back, 5 bases at V and 3 bases at J, with 11 bases in the middle. The CDR3 DNA sequence: TGTGCCAGCTCAACCGTCCCGGGCTACGAGCAGTACTTC. It specifies CASSTVPGYEQYF.

The gene calls are TRBV5-6 and TRBJ2-5, with D uncertain. This CDR3 contains 12 residues. From germline, CDR1 is SGHDT and CDR2 YYEEEE. V shed 1 base and J shed 0 bases, with 1 base lying between them. The CDR3 reads CASSLYQETQYF. CDR3 coding DNA: TGTGCCAGCAGCTTGTACCAAGAGACCCAGTACTTC. The full variable domain, in which reference TRBV5-6 and TRBJ2-5 provide the parts outside the CDR3, is DAGVTQSPTHLIKTRGQQVTLRCSPKSGHDTVSWYQQALGQGPQFIFQYYEEEERQRGNFPDRFSGHQFPNYSSELNVNALLLGDSALYLCASSLYQETQYFGPGTRLLVL.

The chain links TRBV7-9 to TRBJ2-5; 8 bases agree with TRBD1. The V and J ends lost 5 bases and 1 base, in that order; junction bases with no gene match: 3. This CDR3 contains 14 residues. Germline values: CDR1 SEHNR, CDR2 FQNEAQ (reference sequence). CDR3 region: CASSTGTGQETQYF. CDR3 DNA sequence: TGTGCCAGCAGCACAGGGACAGGCCAAGAGACCCAGTACTTC.

The rearrangement joins TRBV18 to TRBJ2-5, with D possibly called TRBD1 or TRBD2 (5 bases each). The germline CDR1 and CDR2 sequences are KGHSH and LQKENI. V lost 4 bases to trimming and J lost 1 base, with 7 bases between them. The CDR3 is 13 residues long. CDR3 DNA sequence: TGTGCCAGCTCACGGGACGTCCAAGAGACCCAGTACTTC. Translating gives CASSRDVQETQYF. The whole variable domain, filled in from reference TRBV18 and TRBJ2-5, reads NAGVMQNPRHLVRRRGQEARLRCSPMKGHSHVYWYRQLPEEGLKFMVYLQKENIIDESGMPKERFSAEFPKEGPSILRIQQVVRGDSAAYFCASSRDVQETQYFGPGTRLLVL.

The chain couples TRBV29-1 to TRBJ1-1; D may be TRBD1 (5 bases). Trimming removed 2 bases from V and 3 bases from J, with 10 bases in between. CDR1 and CDR2 from the germline V gene are SQVTM and ANQGSEA. This CDR3 has 13 residues. CDR3 sequence reads: CSVEKGLDTEAFF. In nucleotides, the CDR3 is TGCAGCGTTGAAAAGGGGCTTGACACTGAAGCTTTCTTT. Together with reference TRBV29-1 and TRBJ1-1, the CDR3 gives the full variable domain: SAVISQKPSRDICQRGTSLTIQCQVDSQVTMMFWYRQQPGQSLTLIATANQGSEATYESGFVIDKFPISRPNLTFSTLTVSNMSPEDSSIYLCSVEKGLDTEAFFGQGTRLTVV.

J is TRBJ2-2 and V is TRBV6-6; D might be TRBD1 (5 bases). CDR1 MNHNY and CDR2 SVGAGI come from the germline V gene (reference sequence). There are 16 residues in the CDR3. The ends were cut back, 3 bases at V and 3 bases at J, with 14 bases in the middle. CDR3 sequence reads: CASSYQGILDTGELFF. The CDR3 nucleotides read TGTGCCAGCAGTTATCAGGGAATTCTGGACACCGGGGAGCTGTTTTTT.